A single TCR beta chain is shown here with its context. The entry originates in a study of blood T cell repertoires in COVID-19. Here immunoSEQ multiplex PCR was the method, and the copy in TCRdb shows in-frame clones only, minus some. The repertoire holds 270,000 or so clones, around nine tenths seen once, with about 2.7% in the top ten. This CDR3 is 17 amino acids long. In germline, CDR1 is SGHTA, CDR2 FQGTGA. Trimming took 5 bases from V and 2 from J; bases not matched to a gene: 7. The source of this sequence is a woman aged 18-29 years who had recovered from COVID-19. The specimen sequenced was PBMCs or T cells enriched from blood (not recorded which). J is TRBJ2-5 and V is TRBV7-3; 14 bases match TRBD2. In DNA form, the CDR3 reads TGTGCCAGCAGCCCGGAGACTAGCGGGAGGGGGCAAGAGACCCAGTACTTC. It translates to CASSPETSGRGQETQYF.